The 21 T cell receptor beta chains reported below all come from one sample, sequenced in a study of T cells in localized non-small cell lung cancer. The method was immunoSEQ multiplex PCR; TCRdb's version includes in-frame clones alone and lacks a portion of them. Of approximately 4,500 clones detected, around 92% appear once; the ten largest clones hold less than 3%. The source was peripheral blood, collected before any cancer treatment. These TCRs come from a woman aged 35-75 years with stage I lung adenocarcinoma.

The chain employs TRBV7-9 and TRBJ1-1, with D hard to call. The CDR3 runs to 11 residues. V was cut by 5 bases and J by 3 bases, with 4 bases left in between. CDR1 is SEHNR, CDR2 FQNEAQ, per germline (reference sequence). Here the CDR3 DNA reads TGTGCCAGCAGCCGGTACACTGAAGCTTTCTTT. It yields the protein CASSRYTEAFF. Complete variable domain (other parts from reference TRBV7-9 and TRBJ1-1): DTGVSQNPRHKITKRGQNVTFRCDPISEHNRLYWYRQTLGQGPEFLTYFQNEAQLEKSRLLSDRFSAERPKGSFSTLEIQRTEQGDSAMYLCASSRYTEAFFGQGTRLTVV.

The rearrangement links TRBV21-1 to TRBJ2-7; TRBD2 is the table's D call and was not checked against the DNA. TRBV21-1 is a pseudogene. This CDR3 spans 17 amino acids. This CDR3 reads CASSKYGGLADFYEQYF. CDR3 in DNA: TGTGCCAGCAGCAAATACGGGGGACTAGCGGATTTCTACGAGCAGTACTTC.

This clone was detected only once. CDR3 sequence (DNA): TGTGCCAGCTCACCACCTTCTTCATCGGGAATTACGGGCGGCTACACCTTC. Translation gives CASSPPSSSGITGGYTF. The rearrangement joins TRBV18 to TRBJ1-2; D remains unclear. From germline, CDR1 is KGHSH and CDR2 LQKENI. There are 17 residues in the CDR3. V gave up 0 bases and J gave up 8 bases, with 22 bases separating them.

The chain uses TRBV10-3 and TRBJ1-1; a weak D match, TRBD1 (5 bases). In germline, CDR1 is ENHRY, CDR2 SYGVKD. CDR3 length: 15 residues. V dropped 10 bases and J dropped 0 bases, with 18 bases sitting between them. The DNA of the CDR3 is TGTGCCACCAGGGTGAGGTTGGCCGTGAACACTGAAGCTTTCTTT. It encodes CATRVRLAVNTEAFF.

The chain is built from TRBV6-6 and TRBJ2-7, with D possibly being TRBD1 or TRBD2 (5 bases each). V was cut by 3 bases and J by 2 bases, with 17 bases left in between. Germline V gives CDR1 MNHNY, CDR2 SVGAGI (reference sequence). The CDR3 consists of 16 residues. DNA of the CDR3: TGTGCCAGCAGTTATGGACGGGGACGGAACGCCTACGAGCAGTACTTC. Translated, it gives CASSYGRGRNAYEQYF.

This clone was seen just once. This rearrangement joins TRBV5-1 to TRBJ2-1; maybe TRBD2 (5 bases). CDR3 size: 18 residues. V was clipped by 3 bases and J by 0 bases, with 19 bases between them. The V gene's germline CDR1 is SGHRS and CDR2 YFSETQ. CDR3 nucleotides: TGCGCCAGCAGCTGGCCCGGAGGCGGGTCCGCCTCCTACAATGAGCAGTTCTTC. Translated: CASSWPGGGSASYNEQFF.

The sample holds one count of this clone. J is TRBJ1-1 and V is TRBV5-1; no reliable D call. Germline CDR1 is SGHRS and CDR2 is YFSETQ. The CDR3 has 14 amino acids. Between the trimmed V and J ends, which lost 7 bases and 4 bases, there was a span of 17 bases. CDR3 loop: CASSPGLSRTEAFF. As DNA, the CDR3 is TGCGCCAGCTCACCCGGACTCTCACGCACTGAAGCTTTCTTT.

The chain joins TRBV20-1 to TRBJ1-2; TRBD1 matches 8 bases. CDR1 DFQATT and CDR2 SNEGSKA come from the germline V gene (reference sequence). The CDR3 covers 10 residues. The CDR3 sequence: CSMTGEGYTF. For the CDR3, the DNA is TGCAGCATGACAGGGGAGGGCTACACCTTC.

CDR3 coding DNA: TGTGCCAGCTCGGAGGGGCTGGGGAACACTGAAGCTTTCTTT. It codes for CASSEGLGNTEAFF. The chain is built from TRBV18 and TRBJ1-1, with D possibly matching TRBD1 (5 bases). Looked up from germline, CDR1 is KGHSH and CDR2 is LQKENI. The CDR3 extends over 14 amino acids. The V end lost 6 bases, the J end lost 1 base, and 12 bases lay between the germline ends.

The table lists this clone with a count of one. The chain is built from TRBV4-1 and TRBJ1-1, with no clear D. Between the trimmed V and J ends, which lost 0 bases and 7 bases, there was a span of 12 bases. Germline V gives CDR1 MGHRA, CDR2 YSYEKL. This CDR3 comprises 14 residues. The CDR3 coding sequence is TGCGCCAGCAGCCAAGATCTGGGTCAGGATGAAGCTTTCTTT. It is translated as CASSQDLGQDEAFF.

The CDR3 sequence is CSVELQGARYEQYF. The CDR3 DNA reads TGCAGCGTTGAACTCCAGGGGGCGAGGTACGAGCAGTACTTC. The chain carries TRBV29-1 and TRBJ2-7, with TRBD1 identical over 8 bases. The J segment lost 4 bases and the V segment lost 2 bases, leaving 7 bases of the junction unmatched. Germline CDR1 and CDR2: SQVTM and ANQGSEA. CDR3 length equals 14 residues.

The V call is TRBV6-1, the J call TRBJ2-3; the D gene could be TRBD1 or TRBD2 (5 bases each). The length of the CDR3 is 13 residues. Trimming took off 9 bases at V and 2 bases at J, with 12 bases between the two ends. Germline CDR1 MNHNS, CDR2 SASEGT. This chain's CDR3 is CASTGGNTDTQYF. For the CDR3, the DNA is TGTGCCAGTACAGGAGGAAACACAGATACGCAGTATTTT.

This chain connects TRBV6-1 to TRBJ2-7; weak D call: TRBD1 (5 bases). This CDR3 contains 11 residues. Germline V gives CDR1 MNHNS, CDR2 SASEGT. The V end was cut by 8 bases, the J end by 0 bases, with 5 bases between. The CDR3 nucleotides read TGTGCCAGCGACAGCTCCTACGAGCAGTACTTC. It codes for CASDSSYEQYF.

The genes are TRBV10-1 and TRBJ2-3, with TRBD1 matching over 7 bases. Losses at the gene ends were 3 bases for V and 6 bases for J; bases not matched to a gene: 6. From germline, CDR1 is WNHNN and CDR2 SYGVQD (reference sequence). This CDR3 is 14 amino acids long. CDR3 amino acids: CASSEDRVDDTQYF. Here the CDR3 DNA reads TGCGCCAGCAGTGAAGACAGGGTTGACGATACGCAGTATTTT.

The gene calls are TRBV2 and TRBJ2-7; 10 bases match TRBD1. Germline V gives CDR1 SNHLY, CDR2 FYNNEI. After removal of 4 bases from V and 5 bases from J, the junction contained 5 bases not matched to a gene. The CDR3 runs 14 residues. This CDR3 is CASSGGQGYDEQYF. CDR3 nucleotides: TGTGCCAGCAGTGGGGGACAGGGGTATGACGAGCAGTACTTC.

The V gene is TRBV5-1, the J gene TRBJ2-5; no reliable D call. Germline V gene sequence: CDR1 SGHRS, CDR2 YFSETQ. The CDR3 spans 14 residues. V lost 2 bases and J lost 4, with 12 bases in between. CDR3 in DNA: TGCGCCAGCAGCTTACACACCGGACGAGAGACCCAGTACTTC. It yields the protein CASSLHTGRETQYF.

V gene TRBV7-9 combines with J gene TRBJ1-2; D is unclear. CDR1 and CDR2 from the germline V gene are SEHNR and FQNEAQ (reference sequence). V lost 4 bases to trimming and J lost 8 bases, with 17 bases between them. The CDR3 has 14 amino acids. The CDR3 loop reads CASSSRALKGGYTF. The CDR3 DNA follows: TGTGCCAGCAGCTCGCGGGCGCTAAAAGGAGGCTACACCTTC.

The V call is TRBV19, the J call TRBJ1-5; no clear D. Germline V gene lookup returns CDR1 LNHDA and CDR2 SQIVND (reference sequence). The CDR3 length is 13 residues. Deletions cut 5 bases from V and 5 bases from J, with 10 bases between. CDR3 DNA: TGTGCCAGTAGTCCCTCTCCTTATCAGCCCCAGCATTTT. As protein: CASSPSPYQPQHF. The whole variable domain, filled in from reference TRBV19 and TRBJ1-5, reads DGGITQSPKYLFRKEGQNVTLSCEQNLNHDAMYWYRQDPGQGLRLIYYSQIVNDFQKGDIAEGYSVSREKKESFPLTVTSAQKNPTAFYLCASSPSPYQPQHFGDGTRLSIL.

This clone has a single count. This chain connects TRBV5-1 to TRBJ2-7; D might be TRBD1 (5 bases). This CDR3 has 14 residues. Germline CDR1 is SGHRS and CDR2 is YFSETQ. With 3 bases removed from V and 5 bases from J, the gap between germline ends came to 15 bases. CDR3 amino acids: CASSSQGSPNEQYF. For the CDR3, the DNA is TGCGCCAGCAGCTCCCAGGGTTCCCCAAACGAGCAGTACTTC. The full variable domain, in which reference TRBV5-1 and TRBJ2-7 provide the parts outside the CDR3, is KAGVTQTPRYLIKTRGQQVTLSCSPISGHRSVSWYQQTPGQGLQFLFEYFSETQRNKGNFPGRFSGRQFSNSRSEMNVSTLELGDSALYLCASSSQGSPNEQYFGPGTRLTVT.

The rearrangement uses TRBV21-1 and TRBJ2-3; the D call of TRBD2 is as the table states it, not checked on the DNA. TRBV21-1 corresponds to a pseudogene. This CDR3 comprises 13 residues. This CDR3 is CASSSRGTDTQYF. The DNA for the CDR3 is TGTGCCAGCAGCTCCCGGGGAACAGATACGCAGTATTTT.

The chain is built from TRBV28 and TRBJ1-2; D is possibly TRBD1 (6 bases). The CDR3 loop spans 12 amino acids. The V gene lost 1 base and the J gene lost 11 bases, with 11 bases spanning the gap. Germline-derived CDR1 and CDR2 are MDHEN and SYDVKM. The DNA for the CDR3 is TGTGCCAGCAGTTTATCGACAGGCGGTTACACCTTC. Translated, it gives CASSLSTGGYTF.